Here is one T cell receptor beta chain with its context. This specimen belongs to a study of blood T cell repertoires in COVID-19. Study information: T cells, B-cell-depleted T cells, or PBMCs supplied cDNA or gDNA.

A Seattle source enrolled patients during active infection and followed them longitudinally. Authors' methods: Estimation of nucleated cell counts relied on the amplification of reference gene primers. Libraries were prepared by immunoSEQ multiplex PCR; TCRdb keeps only in-frame clonotypes and omits some of them. For V, J and clone size, that table is used; D and trimming come from the DNA. Seen here are over 250,000 clones, 90% to 95% observed once, and the top ten hold 2.2%. The sequenced material came from peripheral blood. The TCR comes from a woman in her 30s with COVID-19, enrolled during active disease.

CDR3 in DNA: TGTGCCAGCGGGCCAGGCCGGGACAGGTTGAGCTCCTATAATTCACCCCTCCACTTT. Protein product: CASGPGRDRLSSYNSPLHF. The chain carries TRBV7-8 and TRBJ1-6; 8 bases are shared with TRBD1. The V gene end was trimmed by 8 bases and the J gene end by 0 bases; junction bases not matched to a gene: 15. CDR1 SGHVS and CDR2 FQNEAQ come from the germline V gene. The CDR3 consists of 19 residues.